One and the same sample provided the 5 T cell receptor beta chains below, sequenced in a study of CXCR3-negative and CXCR3-positive naive CD8 T cells. Study observations and caveats: CXCR3-positive naive cells carried more hydrophobic TRB CDR3s than CXCR3-negative ones.

The TRB libraries of cDNA were built by UMI-labeled 5' RACE. TCRdb derives one entry per CDR3 protein from the 5' RACE reads, leaving out DNA. The specimen's table records around 66,000 distinct CDR3 sequences. No antigen is known for these receptors. Source material: naive CXCR3+ CD8+ T cells from blood. Subset defined: CD45RO-CCR7+CD27+CD95- naive CD8+ T cells expressing CXCR3 (TNR3+). The receptors come from a human donor in good health. Some clones in this sample may be carry-over from other donors' samples.

The chain has TRBV7-2 and TRBJ2-5; as DNA is missing, the TRBD1 call by TCRdb cannot be tested. This CDR3 has 13 amino acids. Per the germline V gene, CDR1 is SGHTA and CDR2 is FQGNSA. CDR3 loop: CASREVGAETQYF.

This chain joins TRBV6-2 or TRBV6-3 and TRBJ2-7; TCRdb's D gene call, TRBD1, goes unchecked for lack of DNA. CDR1 and CDR2 (germline): MNHEY, SVGEGT. The CDR3 is made up of 16 amino acids. CDR3 loop: CASSYISGDRAYEQYF.

The rearrangement uses TRBV27 and TRBJ2-1. Germline V gives CDR1 MNHEY, CDR2 SMNVEV (reference sequence). The CDR3 covers 12 residues. The chain's CDR3 is CASSWGYNEQFF.

This clonotype counts as medium-sized by frequency. V gene TRBV28 combines with J gene TRBJ2-3. This CDR3 has 13 residues. Germline values: CDR1 MDHEN, CDR2 SYDVKM. This CDR3 is CASIGVGTDTQYF. Drawing the rest from reference TRBV28 and TRBJ2-3, the complete variable domain is DVKVTQSSRYLVKRTGEKVFLECVQDMDHENMFWYRQDPGLGLRLIYFSYDVKMKEKGDIPEGYSVSREKKERFSLILESASTNQTSMYLCASIGVGTDTQYFGPGTRLTVL.

The CDR3 protein is CSVDGTRQGYEQYF. This chain joins TRBV29-1 and TRBJ2-7; TCRdb's assignment of TRBD1 cannot be checked, as there is no DNA. The CDR3 contains 14 residues. CDR1 SQVTM and CDR2 ANQGSEA come from the germline V gene.